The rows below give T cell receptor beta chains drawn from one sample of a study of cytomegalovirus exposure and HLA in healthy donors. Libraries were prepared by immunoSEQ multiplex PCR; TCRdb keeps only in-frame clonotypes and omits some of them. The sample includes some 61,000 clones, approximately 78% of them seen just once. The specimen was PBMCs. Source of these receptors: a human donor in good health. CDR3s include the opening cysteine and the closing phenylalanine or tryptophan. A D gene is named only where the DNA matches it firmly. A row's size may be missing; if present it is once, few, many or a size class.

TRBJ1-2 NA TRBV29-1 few TGCAGCGCCCTGACACCGACCTCTAACTATGGCTACACCTTC CSALTPTSNYGYTF
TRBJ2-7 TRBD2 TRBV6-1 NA TGTGCCAGCGCACGCCATAGCGGGGGGGATTACGAGCAGTACTTC CASARHSGGDYEQYF
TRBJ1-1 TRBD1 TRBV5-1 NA TGCGCCAGCAGCGGCAGTACAGGGGATACTGAAGCTTTCTTT CASSGSTGDTEAFF
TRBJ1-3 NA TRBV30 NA TGTGCCTGGAGGTCGGTGAGCTCTGGAAACACCATATATTTT CAWRSVSSGNTIYF
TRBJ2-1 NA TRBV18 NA TGTGCCAGCTCCCGGTTCAATGAGCAGTTCTTC CASSRFNEQFF
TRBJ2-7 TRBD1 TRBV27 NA TGTGCCAGCAGTTTGGGCAGGGGGCTAGACGAGCAGTACTTC CASSLGRGLDEQYF
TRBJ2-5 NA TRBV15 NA TGTGCCACCAGCACCGGCAGGTCATTGCAGACCCAGTACTTC CATSTGRSLQTQYF
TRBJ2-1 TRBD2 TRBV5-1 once TGCGCCAGCAGAGGGGGACTAGCGGGCTACAATGAGCAGTTCTTC CASRGGLAGYNEQFF
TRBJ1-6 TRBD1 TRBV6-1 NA TGTGCCACCAACGAACGGACAGGGAATTCACCCCTCCACTTT CATNERTGNSPLHF
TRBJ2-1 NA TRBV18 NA TGTGCCAGCTCACCATCCAGGGTGGGATCCTACAATGAGCAGTTCTTC CASSPSRVGSYNEQFF
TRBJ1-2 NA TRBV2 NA TGTGCCAGCAGACCAAACAGGGATGGTGGCTACCCCTTC CASRPNRDGGYPF
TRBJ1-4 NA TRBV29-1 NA TGCAGCGTTGAAGGTCCGGGGGGCGCGGAAGAAAAACTGTTTTTT CSVEGPGGAEEKLFF
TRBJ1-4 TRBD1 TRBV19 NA TGTGCCAGTAGTGGGACAGGGGGAAGAGAAAAACTGTTTTTT CASSGTGGREKLFF